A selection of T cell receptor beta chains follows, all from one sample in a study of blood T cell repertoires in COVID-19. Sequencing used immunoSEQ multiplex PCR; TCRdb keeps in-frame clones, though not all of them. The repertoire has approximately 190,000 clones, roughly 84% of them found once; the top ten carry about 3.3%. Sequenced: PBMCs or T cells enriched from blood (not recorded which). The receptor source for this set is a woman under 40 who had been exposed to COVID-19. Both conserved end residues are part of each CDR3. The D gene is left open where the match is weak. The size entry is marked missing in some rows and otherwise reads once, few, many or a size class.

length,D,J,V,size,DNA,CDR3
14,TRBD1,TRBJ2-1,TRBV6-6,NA,TGTGCCAGCAAAGGACAGGGGCTAGGTGGGGAGCAGTTCTTC,CASKGQGLGGEQFF
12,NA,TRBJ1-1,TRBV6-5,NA,TGTGCCAGCAGCACAAGGAACACTGAAGCTTTCTTT,CASSTRNTEAFF
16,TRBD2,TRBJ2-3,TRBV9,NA,TGTGCCAGCAGCGTATTCCGGGGGGGGGAACCCGATACGCAGTATTTT,CASSVFRGGEPDTQYF
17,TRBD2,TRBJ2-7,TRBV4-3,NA,TGCGCCAGCAGTCGCGGGGGGGTAGGACCGCTTTCCTACGAGCAGTACTTC,CASSRGGVGPLSYEQYF
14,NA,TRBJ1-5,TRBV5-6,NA,TGTGCCAGCAGCTTGGGAGGGAGGCATCAGCCCCAGCATTTT,CASSLGGRHQPQHF
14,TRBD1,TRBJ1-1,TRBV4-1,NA,TGCGCCAGCAGCCCGGGACAGGGTCTGGCTGAAGCTTTCTTT,CASSPGQGLAEAFF
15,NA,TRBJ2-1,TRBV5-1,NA,TGCGCCAGCAGCTTGGTCGCGGGTTCCTACAATGAGCAGTTCTTC,CASSLVAGSYNEQFF
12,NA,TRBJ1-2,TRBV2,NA,TGTGCCAGCCGGGAGGGGCCTTATGGCTACACCTTC,CASREGPYGYTF
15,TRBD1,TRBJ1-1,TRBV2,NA,TGTGCCAGCAGCACAAGACAGGGTCTAAGGACTGAAGCTTTCTTT,CASSTRQGLRTEAFF
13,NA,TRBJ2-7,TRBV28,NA,TGTGCCAGCAGCCCCAAACTCTACTACGAGCAGTACTTC,CASSPKLYYEQYF
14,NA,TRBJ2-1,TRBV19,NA,TGTGCCAGTAGTACCCAGGCAGGATACAATGAGCAGTTCTTC,CASSTQAGYNEQFF
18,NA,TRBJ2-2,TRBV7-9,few,TGTGCCAGCAGCTCTACAATTACAGGGATAACCGCCACCGGGGAGCTGTTTTTT,CASSSTITGITATGELFF
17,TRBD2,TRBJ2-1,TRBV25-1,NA,TGTGCCAGCAGTGAAGGGGCTAGCGGGGGGCGAAACAATGAGCAGTTCTTC,CASSEGASGGRNNEQFF
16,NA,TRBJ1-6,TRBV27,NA,TGTGCCAGCAGTTTGAGAGGGAGGAGTGGAGATTCACCCCTCCACTTT,CASSLRGRSGDSPLHF
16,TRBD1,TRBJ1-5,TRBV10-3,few,TGTGCCATCAGTGAGTCGACCCCAGGGGGTAATCAGCCCCAGCATTTT,CAISESTPGGNQPQHF
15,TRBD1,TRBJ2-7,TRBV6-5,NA,TGTGCCAGCAGGCCCGACAGGGTAAGCTCCTACGAGCAGTACTTC,CASRPDRVSSYEQYF
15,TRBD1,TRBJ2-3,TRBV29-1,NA,TGCAGCGTTGGTCGAACAGGGGGCATAGCAGATACGCAGTATTTT,CSVGRTGGIADTQYF
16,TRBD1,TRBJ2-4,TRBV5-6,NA,TGTGCCAGCAGTCTAACCAGGGACAGGTTTGAAAACATTCAGTACTTC,CASSLTRDRFENIQYF
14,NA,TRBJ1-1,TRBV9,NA,TGTGCCAGCAGCCTCCGCCTAAGGGGTTCCGAAGCTTTCTTT,CASSLRLRGSEAFF
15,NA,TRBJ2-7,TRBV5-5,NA,TGTGCCAGCAGCTTGCGCGGGCGAGAGCCCTACGAGCAGTACTTC,CASSLRGREPYEQYF
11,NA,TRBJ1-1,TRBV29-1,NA,TGCAGCGTTCTCGATGCGAGACTGGCTTTCTTT,CSVLDARLAFF
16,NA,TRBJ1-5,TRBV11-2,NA,TGTGCCAGCAGCTTAGAGGGCAGGTATAGCAATCAGCCCCAGCATTTT,CASSLEGRYSNQPQHF
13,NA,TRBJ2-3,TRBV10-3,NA,TGTGCCATCGCTCCGCCCCGGACAGATACGCAGTATTTT,CAIAPPRTDTQYF
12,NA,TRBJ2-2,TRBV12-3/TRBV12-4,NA,TGTGCCAGCAGTTTGTATGGGCGGGAGCTGTTTTTT,CASSLYGRELFF
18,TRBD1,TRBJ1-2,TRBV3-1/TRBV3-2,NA,TGTGCCAGCAGCCAAGATATGGGACAGGGTTTAGTTCGGTATGGCTACACCTTC,CASSQDMGQGLVRYGYTF
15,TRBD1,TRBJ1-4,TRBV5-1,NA,TGCGCCAGCAGGGGGACCGGGACAGGGGATGAAAAACTGTTTTTT,CASRGTGTGDEKLFF
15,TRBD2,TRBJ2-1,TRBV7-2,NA,TGTGCCAGCAGCTCGACTAGCGGCTCCTACAATGAGCAGTTCTTC,CASSSTSGSYNEQFF
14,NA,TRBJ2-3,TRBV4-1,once,TGCGCCAGCCGAATTGGACAGCTAACAGATACGCAGTATTTT,CASRIGQLTDTQYF
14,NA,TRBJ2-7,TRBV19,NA,TGTGCCAGTAGTAAGGGGGACACCTCCTACGAGCAGTACTTC,CASSKGDTSYEQYF
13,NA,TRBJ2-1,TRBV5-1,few,TGCGCCAGTGGCGGGGGCCCCTACAATGAGCAGTTCTTC,CASGGGPYNEQFF
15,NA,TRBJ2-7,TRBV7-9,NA,TGTGCCAGCAGTTCCACTACAGGGTTTAACTACGAGCAGTACTTC,CASSSTTGFNYEQYF
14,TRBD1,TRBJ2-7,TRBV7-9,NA,TGTGCCAGCAGCTTAGAGACCGACAGGGGCAAGCAGTACTTC,CASSLETDRGKQYF
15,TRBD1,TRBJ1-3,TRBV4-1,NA,TGCGCCAGCAGCCCCTATCGGACAGGCACGAACACCATATATTTT,CASSPYRTGTNTIYF
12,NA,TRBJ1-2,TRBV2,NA,TGTGCCAGCAGTAGGGGCACCTATGGCTACACCTTC,CASSRGTYGYTF
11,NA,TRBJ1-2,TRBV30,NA,TGTGCCTGGAGTGTAAGATACGACTCCTCCTTC,CAWSVRYDSSF
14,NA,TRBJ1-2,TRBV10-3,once,TGTGCCATCAGGCCGACAGGTGCATCCTATGGCTACACCTTC,CAIRPTGASYGYTF
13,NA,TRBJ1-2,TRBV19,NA,TGTGCCATTTACGACGGGGGGCCTTATGGCTACACCTTC,CAIYDGGPYGYTF
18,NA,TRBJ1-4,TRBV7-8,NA,TGTGCCAGCAGCTCCCAACCCCCCAGTCCTTCAACTAATGAAAAACTGTTTTTT,CASSSQPPSPSTNEKLFF
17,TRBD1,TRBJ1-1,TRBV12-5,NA,TGTGCTAGTGCCTGGGACAGGGGGCAAGGGAAGGGAACTGAAGCTTTCTTT,CASAWDRGQGKGTEAFF
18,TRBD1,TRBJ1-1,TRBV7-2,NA,TGTGCCAGCAGGCACGCACGGGACAGGGGTTTTGTGGGCACTGAAGCTTTCTTT,CASRHARDRGFVGTEAFF
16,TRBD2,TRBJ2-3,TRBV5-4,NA,TGTGCCAGCAGCTTGGCGGGGGGGCCGGGGAGAGATACGCAGTATTTT,CASSLAGGPGRDTQYF
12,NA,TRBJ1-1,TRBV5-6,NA,TGTGCCAGCAGCTTCGAGGGCACTGAAGCTTTCTTT,CASSFEGTEAFF
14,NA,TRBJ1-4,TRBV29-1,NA,TGCAGCGTTTTTGAGGGAGGTAGGGGTGAAAAACTGTTTTTT,CSVFEGGRGEKLFF
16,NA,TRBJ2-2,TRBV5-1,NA,TGCGCCAGCAGTAGGGAGGCTGGCTGGGACACCGGGGAGCTGTTTTTT,CASSREAGWDTGELFF
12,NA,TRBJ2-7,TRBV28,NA,TGTGCCAGCAGTCCTGAACTCTACGAGCAGTACTTC,CASSPELYEQYF
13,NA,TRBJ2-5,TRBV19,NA,TGTGCCAGTAGTTCTAAGTACCAAGAGACCCAGTACTTC,CASSSKYQETQYF
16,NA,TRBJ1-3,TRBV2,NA,TGTGCCAGCAGTGAACGTGGGCCCCTGGGCGGAAACACCATATATTTT,CASSERGPLGGNTIYF
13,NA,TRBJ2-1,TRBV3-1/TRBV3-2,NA,TGTGCCAGCAGCCATGCAGCCAGGAATGAGCAGTTCTTC,CASSHAARNEQFF